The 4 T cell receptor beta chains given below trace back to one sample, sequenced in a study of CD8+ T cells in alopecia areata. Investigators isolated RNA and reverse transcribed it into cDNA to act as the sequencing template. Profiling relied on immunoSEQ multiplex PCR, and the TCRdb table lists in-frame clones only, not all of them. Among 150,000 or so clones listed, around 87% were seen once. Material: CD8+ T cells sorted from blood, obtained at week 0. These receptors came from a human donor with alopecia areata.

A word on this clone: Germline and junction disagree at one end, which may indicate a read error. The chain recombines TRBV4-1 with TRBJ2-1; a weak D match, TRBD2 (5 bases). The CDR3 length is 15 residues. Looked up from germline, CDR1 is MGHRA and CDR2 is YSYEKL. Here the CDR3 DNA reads TGCGCCAGCAGCCGGGTCTCGGAGGACCTCAATGCGCAGTTCTTC. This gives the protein CASSRVSEDLNAQFF.

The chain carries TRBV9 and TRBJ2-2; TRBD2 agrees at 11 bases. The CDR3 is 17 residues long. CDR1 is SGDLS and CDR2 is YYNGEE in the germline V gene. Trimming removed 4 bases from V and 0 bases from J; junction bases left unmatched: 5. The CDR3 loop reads CASSILAGGTNTGELFF. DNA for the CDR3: TGTGCCAGCAGCATTCTAGCGGGGGGAACGAACACCGGGGAGCTGTTTTTT.

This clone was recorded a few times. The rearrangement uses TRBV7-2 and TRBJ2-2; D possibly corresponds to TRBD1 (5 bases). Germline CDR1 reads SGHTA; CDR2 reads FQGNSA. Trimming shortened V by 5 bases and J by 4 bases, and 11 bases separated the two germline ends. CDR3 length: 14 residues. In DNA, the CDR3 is TGTGCCAGCAGCCCAGGGTATCTCACCGGGGAGCTGTTTTTT. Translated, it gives CASSPGYLTGELFF.

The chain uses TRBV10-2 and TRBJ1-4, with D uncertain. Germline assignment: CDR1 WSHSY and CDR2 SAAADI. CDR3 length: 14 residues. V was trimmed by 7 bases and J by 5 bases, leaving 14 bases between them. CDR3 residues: CASNPGSQNEKLFF. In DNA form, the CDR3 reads TGCGCCAGCAACCCGGGTAGTCAGAATGAAAAACTGTTTTTT.